This entry describes one TCR beta chain. What it binds is unknown. The V gene end was trimmed by 4 bases and the J gene end by 5 bases; junction bases not matched to a gene: 8. Germline V gene lookup returns CDR1 SGHNT and CDR2 YENEEA. The CDR3 spans 14 residues. The table came from immunoSEQ multiplex PCR; TCRdb's copy has only in-frame clones and leaves some out. The data show 120,000 or so clones, 85% to 90% seen once. The sample is drawn from a study of cytomegalovirus exposure and HLA in healthy donors. Study overall: The approximately 700 first-cohort repertoires shared a platform with the approximately 110 validation repertoires, as reported in a later analysis. Study conclusions and caveats: The study listed under 200 cytomegalovirus-associated TCR beta chains.

What was sequenced was PBMCs. The genes are TRBV11-3 and TRBJ2-7; 7 bases agree with TRBD1. This receptor was obtained from a woman aged 18-30 years in good health and CMV-seronegative. CDR3 protein: CASSYYRGGDEQYF. In DNA form, the CDR3 reads TGTGCCAGCAGCTATTACAGGGGTGGGGACGAGCAGTACTTC.